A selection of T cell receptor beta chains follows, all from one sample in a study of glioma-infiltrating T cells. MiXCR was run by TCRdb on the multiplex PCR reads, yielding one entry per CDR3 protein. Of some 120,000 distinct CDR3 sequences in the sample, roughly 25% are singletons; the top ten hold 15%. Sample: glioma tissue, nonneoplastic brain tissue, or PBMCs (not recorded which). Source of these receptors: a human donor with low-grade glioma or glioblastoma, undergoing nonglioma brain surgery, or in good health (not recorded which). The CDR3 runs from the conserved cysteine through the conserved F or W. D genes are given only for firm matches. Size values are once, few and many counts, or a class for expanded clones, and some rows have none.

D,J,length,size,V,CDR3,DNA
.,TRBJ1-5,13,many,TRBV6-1,CAIQLTGNQPQHF,TGTGCCATCCAATTAACAGGGAATCAGCCCCAGCATTTT
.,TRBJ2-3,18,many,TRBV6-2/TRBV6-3,CASSYSAVRLAGTDTQYF,TGTGCCAGCAGTTACTCGGCCGTCCGGCTAGCAGGCACAGATACGCAGTATTTT
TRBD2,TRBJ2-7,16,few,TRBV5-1,CASKASGRADSYEQYF,TGCGCCAGCAAAGCGAGCGGGAGGGCCGACTCCTACGAGCAGTACTTC
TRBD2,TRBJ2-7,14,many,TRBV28,CASSLWGGLGEQYF,TGTGCCAGCAGTTTATGGGGAGGGTTAGGCGAGCAGTACTTC
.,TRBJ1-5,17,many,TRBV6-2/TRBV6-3,CASSYSPTVYSNQPQHF,TGTGCCAGCAGTTACTCCCCGACAGTTTATAGCAATCAGCCCCAGCATTTT
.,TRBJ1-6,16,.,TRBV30,CAWNRPPGKWNSPLHF,TGTGCCTGGAATCGTCCTCCAGGGAAGTGGAATTCACCCCTCCACTTT
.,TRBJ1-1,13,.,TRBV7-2,CASSLGLGTEAPF,TGTGCCAGCAGCTTAGGGCTGGGGACTGAAGCTCCCTTT
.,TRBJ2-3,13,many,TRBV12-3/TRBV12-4,CASTGGGADTQYF,TGTGCCAGCACTGGAGGCGGAGCAGATACGCAGTATTTT
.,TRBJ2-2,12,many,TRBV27,CASTVGSGELFF,TGTGCCAGCACGGTGGGGTCCGGGGAGCTGTTTTTT
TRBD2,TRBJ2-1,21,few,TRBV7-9,CASSLTRTSGDLRSSYNEQFF,TGTGCCAGCAGCTTAACTCGGACTAGCGGGGATTTACGGAGCTCCTACAATGAGCAGTTCTTC
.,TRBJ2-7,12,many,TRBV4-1,CASSQVSSEQYF,TGCGCCAGCAGCCAAGTTTCGTCCGAGCAGTACTTC
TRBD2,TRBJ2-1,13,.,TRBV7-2,CASRRLAGQKQIF,TGTGCCAGCAGAAGACTAGCGGGACAGAAACAGATCTTC
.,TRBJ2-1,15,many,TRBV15,CATSRQGLPDNEQFF,TGTGCCACCAGCAGACAGGGACTTCCCGACAATGAGCAGTTCTTC
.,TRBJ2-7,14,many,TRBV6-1,CASSAMDSFNEQYF,TGTGCCAGCAGTGCAATGGACAGTTTCAACGAGCAGTACTTC
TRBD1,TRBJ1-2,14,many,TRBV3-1,CASSQGQGNYGYTF,TGTGCCAGCAGCCAAGGACAGGGAAACTATGGCTACACCTTC
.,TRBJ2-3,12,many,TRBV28,CASTGGTDTQYF,TGTGCCAGCACGGGGGGCACAGATACGCAGTATTTT
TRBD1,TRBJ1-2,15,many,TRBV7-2,CASSARRDRDGGYTF,TGTGCCAGCAGCGCAAGACGGGACAGGGACGGTGGCTACACCTTC
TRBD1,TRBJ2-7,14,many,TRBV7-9,CASSLAGQTYEQYF,TGTGCCAGCAGCTTAGCGGGACAGACCTACGAGCAGTACTTC
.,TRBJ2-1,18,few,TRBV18,CASSPSGIVGGAYNEQFF,TGTGCCAGCTCACCATCCGGAATAGTCGGAGGCGCCTACAATGAGCAGTTCTTC
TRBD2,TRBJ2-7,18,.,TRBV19,CASSIGLAGERMIYEQYF,TGTGCCAGTAGTATAGGACTAGCGGGAGAAAGGATGATCTACGAGCAGTACTTC
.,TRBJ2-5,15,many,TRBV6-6,CASSYSRGSSITQYF,TGTGCCAGCAGTTACTCACGGGGATCCTCCATAACCCAGTACTTC
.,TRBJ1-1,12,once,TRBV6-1,CDSSQGLQGAFF,TGTGACAGCAGTCAGGGACTGCAGGGAGCTTTCTTT
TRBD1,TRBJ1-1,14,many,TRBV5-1,CASSQGQGDTEAFF,TGCGCCAGCAGCCAGGGACAGGGAGACACTGAAGCTTTCTTT
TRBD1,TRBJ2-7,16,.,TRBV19,CASSIDPGTGVYEQYF,TGTGCCAGTAGTATAGATCCAGGGACAGGGGTCTACGAGCAGTACTTC